The 23 T cell receptor beta chains below all came from one sample that was sequenced in a study of OX40 agonist ivuxolimab in advanced cancers. Sequenced by immunoSEQ multiplex PCR; TCRdb stores in-frame clones only, minus some. The repertoire has tens of thousands of clones, 80% to 90% of them found once; the top ten carry around 2%. Sample: CD4+ or CD8+ T cells sorted from blood, taken in a trial of the OX40 agonist ivuxolimab. All receptors come from an adult with an advanced solid tumor such as melanoma, head and neck, liver or kidney cancer.

The rearrangement joins TRBV7-8 to TRBJ2-7, with 8 bases fitting TRBD1. Trimming took 2 bases from V and 2 from J; bases not matched to a gene: 5. This CDR3 is built from 15 residues. Germline CDR1 is SGHVS and CDR2 is FQNEAQ. In DNA, the CDR3 is TGTGCCAGCAGCTTAAGTCGGGACAGGCCCTACGAGCAGTACTTC. Its translation is CASSLSRDRPYEQYF.

The V call is TRBV20-1, the J call TRBJ2-5; no definite D call. Between the trimmed V and J ends, which lost 2 bases and 5 bases, there was a span of 6 bases. CDR1 and CDR2 from the germline V gene are DFQATT and SNEGSKA (reference sequence). This CDR3 comprises 11 residues. CDR3 DNA: TGCAGTGCTAGAAAGGACGAGACCCAGTACTTC. This codes for CSARKDETQYF.

The genes are TRBV7-2 and TRBJ1-5, with D perhaps matching TRBD1 (6 bases). The germline gives CDR1 SGHTA, CDR2 FQGNSA. The CDR3 has 15 residues. V was clipped by 5 bases and J by 2 bases, with 13 bases between them. The CDR3 sequence is CASSEGGQGNQPQHF. In DNA form, the CDR3 reads TGTGCCAGCAGCGAGGGGGGGCAGGGCAATCAGCCCCAGCATTTT.

The chain recombines TRBV7-8 with TRBJ1-5; D is undetermined. V lost 3 bases to trimming and J lost 2 bases, with 17 bases between them. The CDR3 consists of 17 residues. The germline V gene encodes CDR1 SGHVS and CDR2 FQNEAQ. CDR3 sequence reads: CASSFQTTRGGNQPQHF. The CDR3 coding sequence is TGTGCCAGCAGCTTCCAGACGACCCGGGGAGGCAATCAGCCCCAGCATTTT.

This chain uses TRBV9 with TRBJ2-1; D not certain. Germline lookup yields CDR1 SGDLS and CDR2 YYNGEE. The CDR3 is 16 amino acids. Trimming took 4 bases from V and 1 from J, leaving 15 bases between them. The CDR3 bases are TGTGCCAGCAGCCCTACTCCGAGCGAGTCCTACAATGAGCAGTTCTTC. Its translation is CASSPTPSESYNEQFF.

The J gene is TRBJ2-1, the V gene TRBV11-2; 16 bases map to TRBD2. The CDR3 has 18 amino acids. Per germline, CDR1 SGHAT and CDR2 FQNNGV. Losses at the gene ends were 1 base for V and 6 bases for J; bases not matched to a gene: 6. CDR3 nucleotides: TGTGCCAGCAGCTTAGCCTCCGGGACTAGCGGGAGGGCCAATGAGCAGTTCTTC. It specifies CASSLASGTSGRANEQFF. The whole variable domain, filled in from reference TRBV11-2 and TRBJ2-1, reads EAGVAQSPRYKIIEKRQSVAFWCNPISGHATLYWYQQILGQGPKLLIQFQNNGVVDDSQLPKDRFSAERLKGVDSTLKIQPAKLEDSAVYLCASSLASGTSGRANEQFFGPGTRLTVL.

The chain recombines TRBV7-2 with TRBJ2-6, with D possibly matching TRBD1 (6 bases). Germline V lookup: CDR1 SGHTA, CDR2 FQGNSA. The CDR3 runs 15 residues. V was clipped by 5 bases and J by 1 base, with 9 bases between them. The CDR3 loop reads CASSPTGSGANVLTF. CDR3 nucleotides: TGTGCCAGCAGCCCGACAGGATCTGGGGCCAACGTCCTGACTTTC.

V and J are TRBV7-7 and TRBJ2-5; D unresolved. The germline V gene has CDR1 SSHAT and CDR2 FNYEAQ (reference sequence). V lost 1 base and J 3 bases, leaving 9 bases between the germline ends. The CDR3 has 14 amino acids. CDR3 coding DNA: TGTGCCAGCAGCTTAGGCGGAATTAAAGAGACCCAGTACTTC. This translates into CASSLGGIKETQYF. The full variable domain, with the rest looked up from reference TRBV7-7 and TRBJ2-5, is GAGVSQSPRYKVTKRGQDVTLRCDPISSHATLYWYQQALGQGPEFLTYFNYEAQPDKSGLPSDRFSAERPEGSISTLTIQRTEQRDSAMYRCASSLGGIKETQYFGPGTRLLVL.

The chain employs TRBV6-5 and TRBJ1-1; TRBD1 is a possible D gene (6 bases). V was pared by 4 bases and J by 4 bases, with 19 bases between. The CDR3 sequence is 16 residues long. CDR1 and CDR2 from the germline V gene are MNHEY and SVGAGI. The CDR3, as DNA: TGTGCCAGCAGTTCTGGGGGCGCGAATTTCCCCACTGAAGCTTTCTTT. It codes for CASSSGGANFPTEAFF.

The chain employs TRBV18 and TRBJ2-6, with 12 bases aligning to TRBD1. V lost 5 bases and J lost 3; bases outside the gene matches: 11. CDR3 size: 19 residues. In germline, CDR1 is KGHSH, CDR2 LQKENI. Here the CDR3 reads CASSSNRDRGPGGANVLTF. The DNA for the CDR3 is TGTGCCAGCTCATCGAACCGGGACAGGGGGCCAGGTGGGGCCAACGTCCTGACTTTC.

The V call is TRBV4-3, the J call TRBJ1-5, with D unresolved. The ends were cut back, 0 bases at V and 6 bases at J, with 12 bases in the middle. The CDR3 extends over 15 amino acids. Germline CDR1 reads LGHNA; CDR2 reads YSLEER. The CDR3 is CASSQDHGMGQPQHF. DNA of the CDR3: TGCGCCAGCAGCCAAGATCATGGGATGGGTCAGCCCCAGCATTTT.

V usage is TRBV2 and J usage is TRBJ2-1; perhaps D is TRBD1 or TRBD2 (5 bases each). The CDR3 has 13 amino acids. Germline V gene sequence: CDR1 SNHLY, CDR2 FYNNEI. V lost 4 bases and J 4 bases, leaving 8 bases between the germline ends. In DNA, the CDR3 is TGTGCCAGCAGTGTTTGGGGGTACAATGAGCAGTTCTTC. Translating gives CASSVWGYNEQFF.

V gene TRBV5-1 combines with J gene TRBJ2-3; D is uncertain. CDR1 is SGHRS, CDR2 YFSETQ, per germline. V was shortened by 0 bases and J by 0 bases, with 11 bases between the two germline ends. The CDR3 runs 16 residues. The chain's CDR3 is CASSLGGYGSTDTQYF. The CDR3 DNA reads as TGCGCCAGCAGCTTGGGAGGTTATGGAAGCACAGATACGCAGTATTTT.

The CDR3 DNA is TGTGCCAGTAGACGGACGGGCCAGGGGGCGTACAATGAGCAGTTCTTC. Amino acid sequence: CASRRTGQGAYNEQFF. The gene calls are TRBV19 and TRBJ2-1; TRBD1 aligns across 8 bases. Germline-derived CDR1 and CDR2 are LNHDA and SQIVND (reference sequence). With 6 bases clipped from V and 4 bases from J, the junction kept 11 bases outside the gene matches. The CDR3 extends over 16 amino acids. Combining the CDR3 with reference TRBV19 and TRBJ2-1 gives the whole variable domain DGGITQSPKYLFRKEGQNVTLSCEQNLNHDAMYWYRQDPGQGLRLIYYSQIVNDFQKGDIAEGYSVSREKKESFPLTVTSAQKNPTAFYLCASRRTGQGAYNEQFFGPGTRLTVL.

The rearrangement links TRBV15 to TRBJ2-2, with no clear D. V lost 3 bases and J lost 4, with 9 bases in between. CDR3 length equals 14 residues. Germline CDR1 and CDR2: LNHNV and YYDKDF (reference sequence). In DNA form, the CDR3 reads TGTGCCACCAGCAGTGGAGTGCGCACCGGGGAGCTGTTTTTT. Translation gives CATSSGVRTGELFF.

The chain employs TRBV5-3 and TRBJ2-5, with 9 bases aligning to TRBD1. TRBV5-3 is filed as an ORF, its function uncertain. This CDR3 is built from 14 residues. V shed 8 bases, J shed 4 bases, and the junction held 9 bases outside the gene matches. Written as DNA, the CDR3 is TGTGCCAGCAGCCGGGACAGGGTGGTAGAGACCCAGTACTTC. Its translation is CASSRDRVVETQYF.

This rearrangement joins TRBV19 to TRBJ1-4; 7 nucleotides align to TRBD1. CDR3 length: 17 amino acids. The V gene end was trimmed by 4 bases and the J gene end by 7 bases; junction bases not matched to a gene: 15. Germline V gene data show CDR1 as LNHDA and CDR2 as SQIVND (reference sequence). The CDR3 here is CASSNGTAHGGGEKLFF. Here the CDR3 DNA reads TGTGCCAGTAGTAACGGGACAGCCCACGGAGGTGGTGAAAAACTGTTTTTT.

The genes are TRBV19 and TRBJ1-4; D remains unclear. Germline CDR1 reads LNHDA; CDR2 reads SQIVND (reference sequence). The CDR3 totals 13 residues. The V and J ends lost 5 bases and 6 bases respectively, with 10 bases between them. CDR3: CASSDVRDEKLFF. The CDR3, as DNA: TGTGCCAGTAGTGACGTTCGGGATGAAAAACTGTTTTTT.

The gene calls are TRBV6-1 and TRBJ1-1; D is unresolved. The CDR3 runs to 13 residues. V lost 6 bases and J lost 2, with 10 bases in between. In germline, CDR1 is MNHNS, CDR2 SASEGT. CDR3 DNA: TGTGCCAGCAGCCCCACCCGCAACACTGAAGCTTTCTTT. Residues: CASSPTRNTEAFF.

V gene TRBV7-2 combines with J gene TRBJ2-7; possibly TRBD1 for D (5 bases). V was trimmed by 2 bases and J by 0 bases, leaving 8 bases between them. Germline lookup yields CDR1 SGHTA and CDR2 FQGNSA. This CDR3 comprises 14 residues. The CDR3 region has the DNA TGTGCCAGCAGCTTACAGGGTCCCTCCTACGAGCAGTACTTC. Residues: CASSLQGPSYEQYF. Complete variable domain (other parts from reference TRBV7-2 and TRBJ2-7): GAGVSQSPSNKVTEKGKDVELRCDPISGHTALYWYRQSLGQGLEFLIYFQGNSAPDKSGLPSDRFSAERTGGSVSTLTIQRTQQEDSAVYLCASSLQGPSYEQYFGPGTRLTVT.

This clone came up a few times. This chain joins TRBV20-1 and TRBJ2-7; perhaps D is TRBD1 or TRBD2 (5 bases each). Trimming took off 2 bases at V and 6 bases at J, with 8 bases between the two ends. Germline V gives CDR1 DFQATT, CDR2 SNEGSKA (reference sequence). The CDR3 has 11 amino acids. The CDR3 bases are TGCAGTGCTAGAACGGGGCGCGAGCAGTACTTC. Translation: CSARTGREQYF.

This clone has a handful of counts. The chain couples TRBV23-1 to TRBJ1-5; 7 nucleotides line up with TRBD1. Being an ORF, TRBV23-1 has a function that is uncertain. The ends lost 1 base at V and 4 bases at J; junction bases unmatched: 10. The CDR3 extends over 17 amino acids. DNA of the CDR3: TGCGCCAGCAGTCAATGGGACAGCAATCGTCCAAATCAGCCCCAGCATTTT. This codes for CASSQWDSNRPNQPQHF.

The chain uses TRBV4-2 and TRBJ2-1, with a possible D match to TRBD2 (6 bases). The CDR3 loop spans 15 amino acids. Germline CDR1 and CDR2: LGHNA and YNFKEQ. V lost 1 base to trimming and J lost 9 bases, with 16 bases between them. CDR3 protein: CASSQGAGPGGEQFF. In DNA, the CDR3 is TGTGCCAGCAGCCAAGGGGCGGGACCTGGAGGTGAGCAGTTCTTC.